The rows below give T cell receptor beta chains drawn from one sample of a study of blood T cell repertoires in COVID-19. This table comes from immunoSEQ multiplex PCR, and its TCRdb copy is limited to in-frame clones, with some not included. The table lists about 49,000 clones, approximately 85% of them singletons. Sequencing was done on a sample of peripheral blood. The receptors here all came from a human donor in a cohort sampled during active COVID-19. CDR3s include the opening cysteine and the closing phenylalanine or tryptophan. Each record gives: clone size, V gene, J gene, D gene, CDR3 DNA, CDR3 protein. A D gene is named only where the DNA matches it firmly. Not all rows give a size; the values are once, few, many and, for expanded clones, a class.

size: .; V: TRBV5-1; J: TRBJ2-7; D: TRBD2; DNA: TGCGCCAGCAGCCTGGGGCAGGGCGGGGGCGAGCAGTACTTC; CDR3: CASSLGQGGGEQYF
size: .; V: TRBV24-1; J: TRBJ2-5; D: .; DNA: TGTGCCACCAGTGGCGGGACCTCTCAAGAGACCCAGTACTTC; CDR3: CATSGGTSQETQYF
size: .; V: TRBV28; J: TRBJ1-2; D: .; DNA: TGTGCCAGCAGCCGCCGGGCGGGGGCCACTAACTATGGCTACACCTTC; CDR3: CASSRRAGATNYGYTF
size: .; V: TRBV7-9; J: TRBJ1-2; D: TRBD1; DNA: TGTGCCAGCAGCTTCCGGGACAGTCGTAACTATGGCTACACCTTC; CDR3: CASSFRDSRNYGYTF
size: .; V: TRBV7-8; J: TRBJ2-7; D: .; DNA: TGTGCCAGCACGGGCAGGGTCTCCTACGAGCAGTACTTC; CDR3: CASTGRVSYEQYF
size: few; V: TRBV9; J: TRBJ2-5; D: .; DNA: TGTGCCAGCAGCAAATACAGGGATCGGGAGACCCAGTACTTC; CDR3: CASSKYRDRETQYF
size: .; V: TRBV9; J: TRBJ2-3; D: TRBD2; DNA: TGTGCCAGCAGCCCCAGAGGGCTAGCGGGAGGGGGAGGGAGGGATACGCAGTATTTT; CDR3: CASSPRGLAGGGGRDTQYF
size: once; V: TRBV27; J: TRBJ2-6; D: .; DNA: TGTGCCAGCAGAGGGGCTGGGGCCAACGTCCTGACTTTC; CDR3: CASRGAGANVLTF
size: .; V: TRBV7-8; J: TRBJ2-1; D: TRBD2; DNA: TGTGCCAGCAGTCGAGGACTAGCTGAGAACAATGAGCAGTTCTTC; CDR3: CASSRGLAENNEQFF
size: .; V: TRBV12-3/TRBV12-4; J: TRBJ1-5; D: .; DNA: TGTGCCAGCACCTTTAGCAATCAGCCCCAGCATTTT; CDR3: CASTFSNQPQHF
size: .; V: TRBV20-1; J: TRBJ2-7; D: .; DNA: TGCAGTGCTAGTGTGTATTCCGAGCAGTACTTC; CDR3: CSASVYSEQYF
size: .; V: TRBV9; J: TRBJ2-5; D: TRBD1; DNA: TGTGCCAGCAGCCTACGGACAGGGCAAGAGACCCAGTACTTC; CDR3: CASSLRTGQETQYF
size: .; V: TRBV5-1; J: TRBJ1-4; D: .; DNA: TGCGCCAGCAGCACGCTAGGTGGAGGGCAAGATGAAAAACTGTTTTTT; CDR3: CASSTLGGGQDEKLFF
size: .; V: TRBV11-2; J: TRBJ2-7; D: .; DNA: TGTGCCAGCAGCTTAGGGTTGAGATCCGAGCAGTACTTC; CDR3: CASSLGLRSEQYF
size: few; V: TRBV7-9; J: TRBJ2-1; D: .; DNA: TGTGCCAGCAGCCCGGTCGGTAGCTCCTACAATGAGCAGTTCTTC; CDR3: CASSPVGSSYNEQFF
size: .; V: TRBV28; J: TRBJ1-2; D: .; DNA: TGTGCCAGCTGGGGAGTTAACTATGGCTACACCTTC; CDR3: CASWGVNYGYTF
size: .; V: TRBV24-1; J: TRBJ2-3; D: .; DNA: TGTGCCACCGCGGGACCTAACACAGATACGCAGTATTTT; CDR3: CATAGPNTDTQYF
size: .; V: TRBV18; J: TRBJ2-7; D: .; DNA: TGTGCCAGCTCACGGGGGAAACTAACAGGGATATTCTCCTACGAGCAGTACTTC; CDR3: CASSRGKLTGIFSYEQYF
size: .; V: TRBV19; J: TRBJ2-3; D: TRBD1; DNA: TGTGCCAGTAGTATGGACAGGGTGGACACAGATACGCAGTATTTT; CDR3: CASSMDRVDTDTQYF
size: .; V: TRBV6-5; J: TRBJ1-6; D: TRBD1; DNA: TGTGCCAGCAGTCCCGGGACAGGGGGACGGTCACCCCTCCACTTT; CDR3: CASSPGTGGRSPLHF
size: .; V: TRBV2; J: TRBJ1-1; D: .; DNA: TGTGCCAGCAGTGACGAGCTGAACACTGAAGCTTTCTTT; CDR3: CASSDELNTEAFF
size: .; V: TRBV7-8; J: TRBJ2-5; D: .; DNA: TGTGCCAGCAGCCAGCGGACAGACCAAGAGACCCAGTACTTC; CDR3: CASSQRTDQETQYF
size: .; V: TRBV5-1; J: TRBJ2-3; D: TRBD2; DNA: TGCGCCAGCAGCTTAGCGGGGGGGCCTCCAGATACGCAGTATTTT; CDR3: CASSLAGGPPDTQYF
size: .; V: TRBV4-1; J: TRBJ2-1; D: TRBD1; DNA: TGCGCCAGCTCTTTCGCCGGGACAGGGACGTTCTTC; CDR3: CASSFAGTGTFF
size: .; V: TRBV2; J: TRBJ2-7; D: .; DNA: TGTGCCAGCAGTTACTATCCCTACGAGCAGTACTTC; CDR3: CASSYYPYEQYF
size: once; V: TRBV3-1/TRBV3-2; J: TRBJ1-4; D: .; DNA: TGTGCCAGCAGCCAAGATCCGACAGGCCGACCGGAAAAACTGTTTTTT; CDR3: CASSQDPTGRPEKLFF
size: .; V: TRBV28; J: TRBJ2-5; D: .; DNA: TGTGCCATCTTGGGTGGACAGCGAGAAGAGACCCAGTACTTC; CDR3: CAILGGQREETQYF
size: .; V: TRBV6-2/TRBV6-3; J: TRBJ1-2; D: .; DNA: TGTGCCAGCAGTTACGTTCGGGGGGTCTATGGCTACACCTTC; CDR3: CASSYVRGVYGYTF
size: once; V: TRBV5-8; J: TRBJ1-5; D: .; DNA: TGTGCCAGCACCGATCTATTCCAGCCCCAGCATTTT; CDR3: CASTDLFQPQHF
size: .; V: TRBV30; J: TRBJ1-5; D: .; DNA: TGTGCCTGGAGTGTAGCGGGGGCAGCCGTATCTCAGCCCCAGCATTTT; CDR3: CAWSVAGAAVSQPQHF
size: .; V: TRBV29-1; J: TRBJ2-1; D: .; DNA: TGCAGCGTTTCCCGAAGCCGAGCGGGTGGGATCTCCTACAATGAGCAGTTCTTC; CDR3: CSVSRSRAGGISYNEQFF
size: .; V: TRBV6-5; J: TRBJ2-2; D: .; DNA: TGTGCCAGCACCCCGGGGGAGTCCACCGGGGAGCTGTTTTTT; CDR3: CASTPGESTGELFF
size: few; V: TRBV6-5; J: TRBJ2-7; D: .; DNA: TGTGCCAGCAGATCGTTTCCGGGGGACGCCTACGAGCAGTACTTC; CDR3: CASRSFPGDAYEQYF
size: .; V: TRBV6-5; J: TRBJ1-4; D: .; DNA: TGTGCCAGCAGTTACTCGAGGGACACGTATGAAAAACTGTTTTTT; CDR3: CASSYSRDTYEKLFF
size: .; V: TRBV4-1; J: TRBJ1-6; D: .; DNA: TGCGCCAGCAGCCAGGAGGCAGATTCACCCCTCCACTTT; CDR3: CASSQEADSPLHF
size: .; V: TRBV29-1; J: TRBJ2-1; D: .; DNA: TGCAGCGTCGAGGGACACCTACGCAATGAGCAGTTCTTC; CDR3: CSVEGHLRNEQFF
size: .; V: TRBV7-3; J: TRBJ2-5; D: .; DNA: TGTGCCAGCAGCCCTGGGACACGGGGGGCGGCGGAGACCCAGTACTTC; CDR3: CASSPGTRGAAETQYF
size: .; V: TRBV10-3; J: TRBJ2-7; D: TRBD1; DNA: TGTGCCATCAGTGGACAGGGATCTAACAACGAGCAGTACTTC; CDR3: CAISGQGSNNEQYF
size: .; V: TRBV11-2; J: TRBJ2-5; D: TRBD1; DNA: TGTGCCAGCAGCCTGGGACAGATGGAGACCCAGTACTTC; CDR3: CASSLGQMETQYF
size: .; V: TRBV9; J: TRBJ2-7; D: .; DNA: TGTGCCAGCAGCGTAGGGAGTACCTACGAGCAGTACTTC; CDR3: CASSVGSTYEQYF
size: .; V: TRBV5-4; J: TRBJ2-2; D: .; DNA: TGTGCCAGCAGCCTCGAGACAGCCACCGGGGAGCTGTTTTTT; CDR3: CASSLETATGELFF
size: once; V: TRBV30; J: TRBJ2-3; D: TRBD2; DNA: TGTGCCTGTAGCGGGGGGGCATCGGATACGCAGTATTTT; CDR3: CACSGGASDTQYF
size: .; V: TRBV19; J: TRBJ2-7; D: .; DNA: TGTGCCAGTAGTATCTTCGGCGCGGCTCGCTACGAGCAGTACTTC; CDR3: CASSIFGAARYEQYF
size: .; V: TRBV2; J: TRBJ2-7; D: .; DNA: TGTGCCAGCAGTTTCCACTACGAGCAGTACTTC; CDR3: CASSFHYEQYF
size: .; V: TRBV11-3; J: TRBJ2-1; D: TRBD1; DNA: TGTGCCAGCAGCCTCGGACAGGGGTCCCGACATGAGCAGTTCTTC; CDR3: CASSLGQGSRHEQFF
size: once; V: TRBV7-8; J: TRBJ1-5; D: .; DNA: TGTGCCAGCAGCCCAGACAGAACCAGCAATCAGCCCCAGCATTTT; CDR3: CASSPDRTSNQPQHF
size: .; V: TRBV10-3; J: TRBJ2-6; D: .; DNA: TGTGCCATCACGGGTACTGGGGCCAACGTCCTGACTTTC; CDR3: CAITGTGANVLTF
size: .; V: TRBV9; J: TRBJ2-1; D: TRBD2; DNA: TGTGCCAGCAGCCAGCCTTCCGGGACTAGCGGGGGGAGCTCCTACAATGAGCAGTTCTTC; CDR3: CASSQPSGTSGGSSYNEQFF
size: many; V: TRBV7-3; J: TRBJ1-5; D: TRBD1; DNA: TGTGCCAGCAGCTCCCCCGACCAGACAGGGGATGACAATCAGCCCCAGCATTTT; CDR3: CASSSPDQTGDDNQPQHF
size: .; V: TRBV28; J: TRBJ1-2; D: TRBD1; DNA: TGTGCCAGCAGTTTAAGGGGACAGAATGGCTACACCTTC; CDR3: CASSLRGQNGYTF
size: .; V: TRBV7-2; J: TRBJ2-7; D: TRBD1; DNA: TGTGCCAGCAGCCCCCGGGACAGGGGGCTCGAGCAGTACTTC; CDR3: CASSPRDRGLEQYF
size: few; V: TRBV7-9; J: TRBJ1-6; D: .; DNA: TGTGCCAGCAGCCCGGAGTTAGGCGGTAATTCACCCCTCCACTTT; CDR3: CASSPELGGNSPLHF
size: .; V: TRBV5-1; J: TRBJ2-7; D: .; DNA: TGCGCCAGCAGCTCACAGGGCTACGAGCAGTACTTC; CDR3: CASSSQGYEQYF
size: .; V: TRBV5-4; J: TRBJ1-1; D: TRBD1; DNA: TGTGCCAGCAGCTTGGTACAGGGGCAAGCTTTCTTT; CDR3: CASSLVQGQAFF
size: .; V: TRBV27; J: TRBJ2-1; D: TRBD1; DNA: TGTGCCAGCAGTACCCGGGACAGAATTACAGGGGAGCAGTTCTTC; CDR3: CASSTRDRITGEQFF
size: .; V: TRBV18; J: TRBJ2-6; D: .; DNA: TGTGCCAGCTCACGTTCCAACTCTGGGGCCAACGTCCTGACTTTC; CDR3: CASSRSNSGANVLTF
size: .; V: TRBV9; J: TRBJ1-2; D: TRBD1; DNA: TGTGCCAGCAGCGCTACCGGGACAGGGGGAATTGGCTACACCTTC; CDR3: CASSATGTGGIGYTF
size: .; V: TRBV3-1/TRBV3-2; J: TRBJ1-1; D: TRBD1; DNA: TGTGCCAGCAGCCTACACTTCTCGCGACAGGGGGGGAGTGAAGCTTTCTTT; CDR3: CASSLHFSRQGGSEAFF
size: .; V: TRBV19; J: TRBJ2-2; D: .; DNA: TGTGCCAGTAAGGAGTCCGGGGAGCTGTTTTTT; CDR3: CASKESGELFF
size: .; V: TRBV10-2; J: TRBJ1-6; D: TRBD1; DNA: TGCGCCAGCGGGGACAGGGATAATTCACCCCTCCACTTT; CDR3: CASGDRDNSPLHF